These 11 T cell receptor beta chains were all obtained from the same sample, sequenced in a study of cytomegalovirus exposure and HLA in healthy donors. Some clones are missing from TCRdb's copy, which holds only in-frame ones; the method was immunoSEQ multiplex PCR. Found here are more than 60,000 clones, about 89% of them singletons; the top ten hold over 1.5%. The source material was PBMCs. Receptors were obtained from a woman between 18 and 30 years old in good health and CMV-seronegative.

The gene calls are TRBV5-1 and TRBJ2-3; D perhaps matches TRBD2 (6 bases). Germline V gives CDR1 SGHRS, CDR2 YFSETQ. The CDR3 length is 15 residues. Between the trimmed V and J ends, which lost 4 bases and 2 bases, there was a span of 14 bases. This CDR3 reads CASSRSGYSTDTQYF. Here the CDR3 DNA reads TGCGCCAGCAGCCGAAGCGGGTATTCCACAGATACGCAGTATTTT.

CDR3 in DNA: TGTGCCAGCAGTGGGACAGGGGGGCTATACAATGAGCAGTTCTTC. Translating gives CASSGTGGLYNEQFF. The gene calls are TRBV2 and TRBJ2-1; 10 bases align to TRBD1. J gave up 4 bases and V 4 bases, and 4 bases lay outside the gene matches. Germline CDR1 SNHLY, CDR2 FYNNEI. The CDR3 sequence is 15 residues long.

The chain joins TRBV4-2 to TRBJ2-3, with 14 positions matching TRBD2. With 0 bases clipped from V and 4 bases from J, the junction kept 12 bases outside the gene matches. The CDR3 length is 20 residues. Germline CDR1 is LGHNA and CDR2 is YNFKEQ. DNA of the CDR3: TGTGCCAGCAGCCAAGATCCCGGGACTAGCGGGAGAATAGTGGCAGATACGCAGTATTTT. Its translation is CASSQDPGTSGRIVADTQYF.

CDR3 region: CASSPTSGSGYYNEQFF. As DNA, the CDR3 is TGTGCCAGCAGCCCTACTAGCGGGAGTGGGTATTACAATGAGCAGTTCTTC. The J gene is TRBJ2-1, the V gene TRBV7-3; 11 positions agree with TRBD2. Germline CDR1 reads SGHTA; CDR2 reads FQGTGA. V dropped 5 bases and J dropped 4; count of bases not matched to a gene: 10. The CDR3 totals 17 residues.

This clone was detected only a few times. The chain has TRBV5-5 and TRBJ1-5, with D maybe TRBD1 (6 bases). V lost 0 bases to trimming and J lost 5 bases, with 6 bases between them. Germline values: CDR1 SGHKS, CDR2 YYEKEE (reference sequence). The CDR3 covers 13 residues. CDR3 residues: CASSLAGDQPQHF. The CDR3 bases are TGTGCCAGCAGCTTGGCAGGGGATCAGCCCCAGCATTTT.

The chain employs TRBV11-2 and TRBJ2-2, with D maybe TRBD2 (5 bases). The CDR3 runs 13 residues. The germline V gene encodes CDR1 SGHAT and CDR2 FQNNGV. Trimming stripped 5 bases from V and 6 bases from J, with 10 bases between. CDR3: CASSGTRSGELFF. The CDR3 DNA reads TGTGCCAGCAGCGGCACTAGATCCGGGGAGCTGTTTTTT.

The chain combines TRBV28 with TRBJ2-6, with TRBD1 as a possible D gene (6 bases). Germline loops: CDR1 MDHEN, CDR2 SYDVKM. This CDR3 is 17 amino acids long. V dropped 5 bases and J dropped 3 bases, with 17 bases sitting between them. In nucleotides, the CDR3 is TGTGCCAGCAGTACCCACCGGACAGCAGATGGGGCCAACGTCCTGACTTTC. It codes for CASSTHRTADGANVLTF.

This chain joins TRBV11-2 and TRBJ2-3, with 8 bases lining up with TRBD1. Germline lookup yields CDR1 SGHAT and CDR2 FQNNGV. This CDR3 comprises 15 residues. V shed 4 bases and J 4 bases; nucleotides not matched to a gene: 7. The CDR3 loop reads CASSSGQGAPDTQYF. The CDR3 DNA reads as TGTGCCAGCAGCTCCGGACAGGGCGCCCCAGATACGCAGTATTTT. Filled out from reference TRBV11-2 and TRBJ2-3, the complete variable domain reads EAGVAQSPRYKIIEKRQSVAFWCNPISGHATLYWYQQILGQGPKLLIQFQNNGVVDDSQLPKDRFSAERLKGVDSTLKIQPAKLEDSAVYLCASSSGQGAPDTQYFGPGTRLTVL.

The CDR3 region is CASSVGQGALAGELFF. Here the CDR3 DNA reads TGTGCCAGCAGCGTAGGACAGGGAGCCCTGGCCGGGGAGCTGTTTTTT. The J gene is TRBJ2-2, the V gene TRBV25-1; TRBD1 matches at 8 bases. This CDR3 comprises 16 residues. CDR1 is MGHDK, CDR2 SYGVNS, per germline. The trim removed 6 bases at V and 6 bases at J, leaving 12 bases unmatched.

The V call is TRBV28, the J call TRBJ1-2, with 8 bases lining up with TRBD1. The CDR3 extends over 16 amino acids. Germline CDR1 reads MDHEN; CDR2 reads SYDVKM. V was clipped by 1 base and J by 4 bases; unmatched bases: 8. As DNA, the CDR3 is TGTGCCAGCAGTTTATTTCCGGCAGGGGGCGCCTATGGCTACACCTTC. This codes for CASSLFPAGGAYGYTF.

The chain has TRBV29-1 and TRBJ1-1; TRBD1 matches 10 bases. Looked up from germline, CDR1 is SQVTM and CDR2 is ANQGSEA. The CDR3 is made up of 15 amino acids. V shed 2 bases, J shed 3 bases, and the junction held 6 bases outside the gene matches. CDR3 sequence reads: CSVETRTGGDTEAFF. The CDR3 region has the DNA TGCAGCGTTGAAACCCGGACAGGGGGAGACACTGAAGCTTTCTTT.